This is a list of T cell receptor beta chains from one sample in a study of blood T cell repertoires in COVID-19. Clones were read by immunoSEQ multiplex PCR, and TCRdb kept only the in-frame ones, dropping some. The table has about 210,000 clones, around 86% seen once. The sample was PBMCs or T cells enriched from blood (not recorded which). The receptors were gathered from a woman between 45 and 60 years old with acute COVID-19. Each CDR3 is given with its conserved first and last residue. A D gene is named only where the DNA matches it firmly. The listing skips clone size in some rows; elsewhere it reads once, few, many or a size class.

D: -
V: TRBV29-1
size: -
J: TRBJ1-3
CDR3: CSVESGGSGNTIYF
DNA: TGCAGCGTTGAGTCGGGGGGTTCGGGAAACACCATATATTTT

D: TRBD1
V: TRBV19
size: -
J: TRBJ1-5
CDR3: CASSMGDSGQPQHF
DNA: TGTGCCAGTAGTATGGGGGACAGTGGCCAGCCCCAGCATTTT

D: -
V: TRBV3-1/TRBV3-2
size: few
J: TRBJ1-5
CDR3: CASSQDLGQPQHF
DNA: TGTGCCAGCAGCCAAGATCTGGGCCAGCCCCAGCATTTT

D: -
V: TRBV7-2
size: -
J: TRBJ2-2
CDR3: CASSANGATGELFF
DNA: TGTGCCAGCAGCGCCAACGGTGCGACCGGGGAGCTGTTTTTT

D: TRBD2
V: TRBV10-3
size: -
J: TRBJ2-5
CDR3: CAIRAGALGETQYF
DNA: TGTGCCATCAGAGCGGGAGCTTTGGGAGAGACCCAGTACTTC

D: TRBD2
V: TRBV28
size: -
J: TRBJ2-7
CDR3: CASSFSSGTHEQYF
DNA: TGTGCCAGCAGTTTCTCTAGCGGGACCCACGAGCAGTACTTC

D: -
V: TRBV3-1/TRBV3-2
size: -
J: TRBJ1-4
CDR3: CASRPQGRMNEKLFF
DNA: TGTGCCAGCAGACCTCAGGGAAGGATGAATGAAAAACTGTTTTTT

D: TRBD1
V: TRBV19
size: once
J: TRBJ2-3
CDR3: CASSPRRTGVITDTQYF
DNA: TGTGCCAGTAGTCCCCGAAGGACAGGAGTAATCACAGATACGCAGTATTTT

D: -
V: TRBV5-1
size: -
J: TRBJ2-7
CDR3: CASMEGSTYEQYF
DNA: TGCGCCAGCATGGAGGGCTCGACCTACGAGCAGTACTTC

D: -
V: TRBV5-1
size: -
J: TRBJ1-3
CDR3: CASSIQDSYSGNTIYF
DNA: TGCGCCAGCAGCATCCAAGACAGTTACTCTGGAAACACCATATATTTT

D: TRBD2
V: TRBV11-1
size: few
J: TRBJ2-5
CDR3: CASSTGEGETQYF
DNA: TGTGCCAGCAGCACCGGGGAGGGAGAGACCCAGTACTTC

D: TRBD2
V: TRBV28
size: -
J: TRBJ2-2
CDR3: CASSFWSGRANTGELFF
DNA: TGTGCCAGCAGTTTCTGGAGCGGGAGGGCGAACACCGGGGAGCTGTTTTTT

D: -
V: TRBV28
size: -
J: TRBJ2-2
CDR3: CASSSVIALLAGELFF
DNA: TGTGCCAGCAGTTCTGTGATAGCCTTGTTGGCCGGGGAGCTGTTTTTT

D: -
V: TRBV7-8
size: -
J: TRBJ2-3
CDR3: CASSRGAGYTQYF
DNA: TGTGCCAGCAGCCGGGGGGCGGGTTATACGCAGTATTTT

D: TRBD1
V: TRBV6-2/TRBV6-3
size: -
J: TRBJ1-6
CDR3: CASSRTGENSPLHF
DNA: TGTGCCAGCAGCCGGACAGGGGAGAATTCACCCCTCCACTTT

D: -
V: TRBV9
size: -
J: TRBJ1-4
CDR3: CASSPGEKLFF
DNA: TGTGCCAGCAGCCCCGGGGAAAAACTGTTTTTT

D: -
V: TRBV7-2
size: -
J: TRBJ2-1
CDR3: CASSPRGREGLHEQFF
DNA: TGTGCCAGCAGCCCTAGGGGGCGAGAGGGACTCCATGAGCAGTTCTTC

D: -
V: TRBV11-1
size: few
J: TRBJ1-6
CDR3: CASSTWQNNSPLHF
DNA: TGTGCCAGCAGCACCTGGCAGAATAATTCACCCCTCCACTTT

D: -
V: TRBV15
size: -
J: TRBJ2-2
CDR3: CATSRQGNTGELFF
DNA: TGTGCCACCAGCAGACAGGGGAACACCGGGGAGCTGTTTTTT

D: -
V: TRBV12-3/TRBV12-4
size: -
J: TRBJ2-7
CDR3: CASSLGLYEQYF
DNA: TGTGCCAGCAGTTTAGGACTCTACGAGCAGTACTTC

D: -
V: TRBV24-1
size: -
J: TRBJ2-5
CDR3: CATSDYRVFGETQYF
DNA: TGTGCCACCAGTGATTACAGGGTTTTCGGAGAGACCCAGTACTTC

D: -
V: TRBV27
size: many
J: TRBJ2-3
CDR3: CASSLSPQGSDTQYF
DNA: TGTGCCAGCAGCTTGTCCCCCCAGGGCTCAGATACGCAGTATTTT

D: TRBD2
V: TRBV2
size: -
J: TRBJ2-3
CDR3: CARGLAPDTQYF
DNA: TGTGCCCGGGGACTAGCCCCAGATACGCAGTATTTT

D: TRBD1
V: TRBV10-3
size: -
J: TRBJ2-2
CDR3: CAISETGENTGELFF
DNA: TGTGCCATCAGTGAGACAGGGGAGAACACCGGGGAGCTGTTTTTT

D: -
V: TRBV7-9
size: -
J: TRBJ2-7
CDR3: CASSPRRDSYEQYF
DNA: TGTGCCAGCAGCCCGCGGCGGGACTCCTACGAGCAGTACTTC

D: TRBD2
V: TRBV6-2/TRBV6-3
size: once
J: TRBJ2-7
CDR3: CASSYLTSGRGGEQYF
DNA: TGTGCCAGCAGTTACCTTACTAGCGGGAGGGGAGGCGAGCAGTACTTC

D: TRBD1
V: TRBV3-1/TRBV3-2
size: once
J: TRBJ2-1
CDR3: CASSQVWTGTYNEQFF
DNA: TGTGCCAGCAGCCAAGTGTGGACAGGGACCTACAATGAGCAGTTCTTC

D: -
V: TRBV6-2/TRBV6-3
size: -
J: TRBJ2-3
CDR3: CASSYSDSSTDTQYF
DNA: TGTGCCAGCAGTTACAGCGATTCTAGCACAGATACGCAGTATTTT

D: -
V: TRBV4-3
size: few
J: TRBJ1-2
CDR3: CASSQEWQGSGYTF
DNA: TGCGCCAGCAGCCAAGAATGGCAGGGGAGTGGCTACACCTTC

D: -
V: TRBV7-9
size: few
J: TRBJ1-4
CDR3: CASTGSANEKLFF
DNA: TGTGCCAGCACGGGCAGCGCTAATGAAAAACTGTTTTTT

D: TRBD1
V: TRBV7-2
size: -
J: TRBJ2-7
CDR3: CASSPDRATAYEQYF
DNA: TGTGCCAGCAGCCCCGACAGGGCCACCGCCTACGAGCAGTACTTC

D: TRBD1
V: TRBV15
size: -
J: TRBJ2-7
CDR3: CATSRGAGTGSYEQYF
DNA: TGTGCCACCAGCAGAGGGGCCGGGACAGGGTCCTACGAGCAGTACTTC

D: -
V: TRBV2
size: few
J: TRBJ2-7
CDR3: CASRSGAGREQYF
DNA: TGTGCCAGCAGGTCGGGTGCAGGGAGGGAGCAGTACTTC

D: TRBD2
V: TRBV27
size: -
J: TRBJ2-3
CDR3: CASSMTSGGPSRTDTQYF
DNA: TGTGCCAGCAGTATGACTAGCGGGGGGCCAAGCCGCACAGATACGCAGTATTTT

D: -
V: TRBV2
size: -
J: TRBJ1-4
CDR3: CASSDRVGEKLFF
DNA: TGTGCCAGCAGTGACAGGGTGGGCGAAAAACTGTTTTTT

D: TRBD1
V: TRBV7-2
size: -
J: TRBJ1-1
CDR3: CASSGQGTLGTEAFF
DNA: TGTGCCAGCAGCGGACAGGGAACCTTGGGCACTGAAGCTTTCTTT

D: TRBD1
V: TRBV12-3/TRBV12-4
size: -
J: TRBJ1-6
CDR3: CASSGQGGSPLHF
DNA: TGTGCCAGCAGCGGACAGGGAGGATCACCCCTCCACTTT

D: TRBD2
V: TRBV5-1
size: -
J: TRBJ2-3
CDR3: CASSPGLAGGQQYF
DNA: TGCGCCAGCAGCCCGGGACTAGCGGGGGGACAGCAGTATTTT

D: TRBD1
V: TRBV7-2
size: -
J: TRBJ2-7
CDR3: CASSSRTGGLNEQYF
DNA: TGTGCCAGCAGCTCAAGGACAGGGGGCTTGAACGAGCAGTACTTC

D: -
V: TRBV11-2
size: -
J: TRBJ2-7
CDR3: CASSPGPSSGEQYF
DNA: TGTGCCAGCAGCCCGGGCCCTAGCAGTGGGGAGCAGTACTTC

D: -
V: TRBV7-6
size: -
J: TRBJ1-3
CDR3: CASSLATGGSGNTIYF
DNA: TGTGCCAGCAGCTTAGCGACGGGGGGCTCTGGAAACACCATATATTTT

D: TRBD1
V: TRBV7-9
size: -
J: TRBJ1-2
CDR3: CASSTQTDRVYGYTF
DNA: TGTGCCAGCAGCACACAAACGGACAGGGTCTATGGCTACACCTTC

D: -
V: TRBV18
size: -
J: TRBJ1-1
CDR3: CASSPPLNMNTEAFF
DNA: TGTGCCAGCTCACCACCTCTTAATATGAACACTGAAGCTTTCTTT

D: TRBD1
V: TRBV19
size: -
J: TRBJ1-5
CDR3: CASSIAGTANQPQHF
DNA: TGTGCCAGTAGTATAGCCGGGACAGCTAATCAGCCCCAGCATTTT

D: TRBD1
V: TRBV2
size: -
J: TRBJ1-4
CDR3: CASSRTGGNEKLFF
DNA: TGTGCCAGCAGTCGGACAGGGGGGAATGAAAAACTGTTTTTT

D: TRBD1
V: TRBV12-3/TRBV12-4
size: -
J: TRBJ1-6
CDR3: CASRQGVSPLHF
DNA: TGTGCCAGCAGGCAGGGGGTTTCACCCCTCCACTTT

D: TRBD1
V: TRBV19
size: -
J: TRBJ1-4
CDR3: CASSPQTGSNEKLFF
DNA: TGTGCCAGTAGTCCTCAGACAGGGTCTAATGAAAAACTGTTTTTT